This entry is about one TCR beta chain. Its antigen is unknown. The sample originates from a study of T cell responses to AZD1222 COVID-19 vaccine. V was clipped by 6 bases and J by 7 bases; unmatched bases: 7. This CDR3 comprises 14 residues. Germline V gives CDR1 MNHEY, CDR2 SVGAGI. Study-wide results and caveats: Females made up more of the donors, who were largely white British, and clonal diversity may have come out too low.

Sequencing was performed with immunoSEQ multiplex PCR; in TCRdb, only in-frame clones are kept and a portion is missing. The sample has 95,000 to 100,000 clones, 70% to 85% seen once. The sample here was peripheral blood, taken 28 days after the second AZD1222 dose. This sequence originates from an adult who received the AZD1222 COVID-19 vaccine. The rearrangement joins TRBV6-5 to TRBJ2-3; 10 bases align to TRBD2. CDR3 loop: CASRSGRAVYTQYF. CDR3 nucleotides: TGTGCCAGCAGAAGCGGGAGGGCCGTATATACGCAGTATTTT.